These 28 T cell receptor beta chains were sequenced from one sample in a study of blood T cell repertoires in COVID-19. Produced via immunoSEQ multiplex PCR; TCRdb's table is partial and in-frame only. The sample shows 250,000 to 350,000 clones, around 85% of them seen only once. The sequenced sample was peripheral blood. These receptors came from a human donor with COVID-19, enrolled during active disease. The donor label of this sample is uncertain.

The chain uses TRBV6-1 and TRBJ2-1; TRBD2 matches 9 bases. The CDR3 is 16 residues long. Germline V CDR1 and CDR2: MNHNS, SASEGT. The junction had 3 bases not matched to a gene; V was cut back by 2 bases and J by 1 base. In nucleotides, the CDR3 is TGTGCCAGCAGTGAAACGGCGGGAGGGTCCTACAATGAGCAGTTCTTC. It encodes CASSETAGGSYNEQFF.

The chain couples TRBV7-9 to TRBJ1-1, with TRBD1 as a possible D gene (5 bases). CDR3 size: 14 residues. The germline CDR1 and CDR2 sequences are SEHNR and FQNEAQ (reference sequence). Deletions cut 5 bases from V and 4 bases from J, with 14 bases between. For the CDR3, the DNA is TGTGCCAGCAGCACCTCAACAAGGGGCACTGAAGCTTTCTTT. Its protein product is CASSTSTRGTEAFF.

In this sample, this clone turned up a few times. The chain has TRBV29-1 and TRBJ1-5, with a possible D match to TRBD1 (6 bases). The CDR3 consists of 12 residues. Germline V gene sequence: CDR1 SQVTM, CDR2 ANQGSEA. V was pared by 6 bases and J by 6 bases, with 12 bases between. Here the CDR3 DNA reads TGCAGCGTCCAGGGGAGCGGTCAGCCCCAGCATTTT. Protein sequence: CSVQGSGQPQHF.

The CDR3 sequence: CASSSQGAYNSPLHF. The CDR3 nucleotides are TGTGCCAGCAGCTCACAGGGGGCCTATAATTCACCCCTCCACTTT. The V call is TRBV7-9, the J call TRBJ1-6, with 8 bases aligning to TRBD1. Looked up from germline, CDR1 is SEHNR and CDR2 is FQNEAQ (reference sequence). V gave up 4 bases and J gave up 2 bases; unmatched junction bases: 1. There are 15 residues in the CDR3.

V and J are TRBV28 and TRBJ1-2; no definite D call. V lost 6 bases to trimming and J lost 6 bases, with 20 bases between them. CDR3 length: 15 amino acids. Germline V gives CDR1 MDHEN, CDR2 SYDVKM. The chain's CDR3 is CASRPPQTKLHGYTF. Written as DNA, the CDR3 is TGTGCCAGCAGACCCCCACAAACAAAGTTACATGGCTACACCTTC.

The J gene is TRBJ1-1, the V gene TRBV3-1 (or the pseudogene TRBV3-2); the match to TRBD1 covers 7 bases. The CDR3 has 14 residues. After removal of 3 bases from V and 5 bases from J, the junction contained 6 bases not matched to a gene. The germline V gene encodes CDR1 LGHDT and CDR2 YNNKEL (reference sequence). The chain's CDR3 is CASSQTGFGTEAFF. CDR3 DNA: TGTGCCAGCAGCCAGACAGGGTTCGGGACTGAAGCTTTCTTT.

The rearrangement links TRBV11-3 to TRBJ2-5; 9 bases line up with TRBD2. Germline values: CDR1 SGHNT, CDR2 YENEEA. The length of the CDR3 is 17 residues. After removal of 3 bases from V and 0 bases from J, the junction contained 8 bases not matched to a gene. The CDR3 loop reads CASSLGVAGANQETQYF. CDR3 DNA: TGTGCCAGCAGCTTGGGGGTAGCGGGGGCCAACCAAGAGACCCAGTACTTC.

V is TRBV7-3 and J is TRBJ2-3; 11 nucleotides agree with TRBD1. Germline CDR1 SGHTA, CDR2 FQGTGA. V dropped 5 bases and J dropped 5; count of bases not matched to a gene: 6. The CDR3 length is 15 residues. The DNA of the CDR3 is TGTGCCAGCAGCGCGGGACAGGGGGTCGGAGATACGCAGTATTTT. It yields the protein CASSAGQGVGDTQYF.

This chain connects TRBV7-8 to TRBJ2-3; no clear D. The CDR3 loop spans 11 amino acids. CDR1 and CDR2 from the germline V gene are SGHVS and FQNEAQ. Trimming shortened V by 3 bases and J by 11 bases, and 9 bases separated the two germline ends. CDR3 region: CASSFDVEQYF. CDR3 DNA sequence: TGTGCCAGCAGCTTCGATGTAGAGCAGTATTTT.

CDR3 nucleotide sequence: TGTGCCAGCAGCCAAGGTTGGACCGCGGGGCATGTGGGGACAGGGGGAGGTACCGGGGAGCTGTTTTTT. Translating it yields CASSQGWTAGHVGTGGGTGELFF. V is TRBV14 and J is TRBJ2-2, with TRBD1 identical over 11 bases. Trimming at V came to 1 base and at J to 5 bases, leaving 24 bases not matched to a gene. The CDR3 runs 23 residues. Germline V gene lookup returns CDR1 SGHDN and CDR2 FVKESK.

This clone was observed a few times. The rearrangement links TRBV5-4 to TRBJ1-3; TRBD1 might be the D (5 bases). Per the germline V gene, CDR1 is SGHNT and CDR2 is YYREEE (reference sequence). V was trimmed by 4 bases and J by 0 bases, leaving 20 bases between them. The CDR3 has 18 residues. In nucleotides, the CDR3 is TGTGCCAGCAGCCGCGGGGAACAAGGGGCCTACTCTGGAAACACCATATATTTT. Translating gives CASSRGEQGAYSGNTIYF.

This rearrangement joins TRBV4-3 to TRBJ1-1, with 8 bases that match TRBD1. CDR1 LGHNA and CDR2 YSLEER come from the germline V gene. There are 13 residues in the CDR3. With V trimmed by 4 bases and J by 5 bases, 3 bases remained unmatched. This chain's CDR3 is CASSRQGYTEAFF. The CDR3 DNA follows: TGCGCCAGCAGCCGACAGGGGTATACTGAAGCTTTCTTT.

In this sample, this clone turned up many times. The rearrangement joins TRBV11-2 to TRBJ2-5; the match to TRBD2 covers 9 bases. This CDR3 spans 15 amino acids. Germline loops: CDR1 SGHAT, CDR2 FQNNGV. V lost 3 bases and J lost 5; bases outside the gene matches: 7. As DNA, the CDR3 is TGTGCCAGCAGCTTTATGGCGGGAGGGCCGGAGACCCAGTACTTC. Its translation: CASSFMAGGPETQYF.

CDR3 coding DNA: TGTGCCAGCAGGACCGGGACAGCAAACACTGAAGCTTTCTTT. Translated: CASRTGTANTEAFF. The J gene is TRBJ1-1, the V gene TRBV2, with 7 positions matching TRBD1. Germline-derived CDR1 and CDR2 are SNHLY and FYNNEI. The CDR3 is 14 amino acids. Trimming took 6 bases from V and 2 from J; bases not matched to a gene: 6.

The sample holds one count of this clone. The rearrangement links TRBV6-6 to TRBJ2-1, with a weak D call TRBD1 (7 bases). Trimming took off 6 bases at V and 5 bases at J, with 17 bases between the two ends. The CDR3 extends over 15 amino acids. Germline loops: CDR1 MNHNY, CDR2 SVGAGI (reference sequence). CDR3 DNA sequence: TGTGCCAGCAGGCGGAACAGGGGCGGGGACAATGAGCAGTTCTTC. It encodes CASRRNRGGDNEQFF.

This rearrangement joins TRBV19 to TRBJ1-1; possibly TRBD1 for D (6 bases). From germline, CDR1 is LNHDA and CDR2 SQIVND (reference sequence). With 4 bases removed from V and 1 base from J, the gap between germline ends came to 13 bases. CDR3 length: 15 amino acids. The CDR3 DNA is TGTGCCAGTAGTACCCACAGGGAGGGGAACACTGAAGCTTTCTTT. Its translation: CASSTHREGNTEAFF.

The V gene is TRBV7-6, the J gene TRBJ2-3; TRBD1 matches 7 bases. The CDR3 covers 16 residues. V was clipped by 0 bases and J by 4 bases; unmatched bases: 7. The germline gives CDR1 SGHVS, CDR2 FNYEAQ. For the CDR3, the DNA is TGTGCCAGCAGCTTAGCAGGAGCAGGGGGTGCAGATACGCAGTATTTT. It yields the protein CASSLAGAGGADTQYF.

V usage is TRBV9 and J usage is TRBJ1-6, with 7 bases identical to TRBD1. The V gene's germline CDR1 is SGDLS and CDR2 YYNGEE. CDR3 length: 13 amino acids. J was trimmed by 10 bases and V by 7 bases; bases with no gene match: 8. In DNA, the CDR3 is TGTGCCAGCGCCCGGGACAGCGGGTCACCCCTCCACTTT. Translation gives CASARDSGSPLHF.

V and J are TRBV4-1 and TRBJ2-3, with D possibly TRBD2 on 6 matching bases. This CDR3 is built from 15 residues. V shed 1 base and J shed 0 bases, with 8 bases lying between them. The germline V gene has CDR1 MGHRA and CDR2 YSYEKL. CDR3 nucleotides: TGCGCCAGCAGCCAAGTCGGGGGTAGCACAGATACGCAGTATTTT. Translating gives CASSQVGGSTDTQYF.

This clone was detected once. CDR3 coding DNA: TGTGCCAGCAGCCAGGACAGGGATGTTGAAGCTTTCTTT. It translates to CASSQDRDVEAFF. The V and J genes are TRBV11-2 and TRBJ1-1; 8 nucleotides align to TRBD1. Germline CDR1 and CDR2: SGHAT and FQNNGV. V dropped 5 bases and J dropped 7; count of bases not matched to a gene: 6. The CDR3 spans 13 residues.

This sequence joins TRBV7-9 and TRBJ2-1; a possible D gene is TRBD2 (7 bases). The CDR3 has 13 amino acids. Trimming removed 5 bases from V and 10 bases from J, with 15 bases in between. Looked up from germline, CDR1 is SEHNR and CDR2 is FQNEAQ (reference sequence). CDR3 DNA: TGTGCCAGCAGCCCGGTGGGGGGGCCAGAGCAGTTCTTC. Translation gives CASSPVGGPEQFF.

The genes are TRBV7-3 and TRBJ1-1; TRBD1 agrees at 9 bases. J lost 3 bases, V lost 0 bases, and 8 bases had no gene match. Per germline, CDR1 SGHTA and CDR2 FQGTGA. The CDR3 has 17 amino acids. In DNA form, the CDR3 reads TGTGCCAGCAGCTTAACTTCACCGGGACAGGGTCACACTGAAGCTTTCTTT. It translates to CASSLTSPGQGHTEAFF.

The CDR3 sequence: CASSLAVGQNGNTIYF. The DNA for the CDR3 is TGTGCCAGCAGCTTAGCGGTGGGACAGAATGGAAACACCATATATTTT. The rearrangement uses TRBV7-2 and TRBJ1-3, with 7 positions matching TRBD1. The germline V gene encodes CDR1 SGHTA and CDR2 FQGNSA. V gave up 0 bases and J gave up 3 bases; unmatched junction bases: 5. The CDR3 covers 16 residues.

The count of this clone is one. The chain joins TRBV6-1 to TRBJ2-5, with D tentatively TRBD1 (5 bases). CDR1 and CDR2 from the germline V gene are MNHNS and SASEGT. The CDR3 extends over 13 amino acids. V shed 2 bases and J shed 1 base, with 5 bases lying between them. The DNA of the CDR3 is TGTGCCAGCAGTGAACAGGGCCAAGAGACCCAGTACTTC. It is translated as CASSEQGQETQYF.

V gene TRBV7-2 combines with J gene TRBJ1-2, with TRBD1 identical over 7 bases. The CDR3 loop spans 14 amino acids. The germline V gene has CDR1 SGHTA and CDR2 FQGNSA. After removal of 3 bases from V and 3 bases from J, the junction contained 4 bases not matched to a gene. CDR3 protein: CASSFDGTDYGYTF. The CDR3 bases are TGTGCCAGCAGCTTCGACGGGACAGACTATGGCTACACCTTC.

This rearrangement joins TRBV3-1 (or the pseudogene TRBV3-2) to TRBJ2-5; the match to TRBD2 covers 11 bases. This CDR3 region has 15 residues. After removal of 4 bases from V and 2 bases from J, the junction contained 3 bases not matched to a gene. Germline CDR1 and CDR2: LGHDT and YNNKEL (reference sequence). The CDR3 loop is CASSLAGGPQETQYF. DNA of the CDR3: TGTGCCAGCAGCCTAGCGGGAGGGCCTCAAGAGACCCAGTACTTC.

The CDR3 sequence is CASSITYEQYF. In nucleotides, the CDR3 is TGTGCCAGCAGTATCACCTACGAGCAGTACTTC. The V call is TRBV12-3 or TRBV12-4, the J call TRBJ2-7; D ambiguous. The V and J ends lost 5 bases and 2 bases respectively, with 4 bases between them. This CDR3 is 11 amino acids long.

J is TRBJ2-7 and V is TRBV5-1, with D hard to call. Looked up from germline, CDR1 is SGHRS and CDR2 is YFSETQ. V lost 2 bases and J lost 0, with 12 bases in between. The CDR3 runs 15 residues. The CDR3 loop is CASSFGFRSSYEQYF. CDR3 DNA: TGCGCCAGCAGCTTCGGTTTTAGGAGCTCCTACGAGCAGTACTTC.